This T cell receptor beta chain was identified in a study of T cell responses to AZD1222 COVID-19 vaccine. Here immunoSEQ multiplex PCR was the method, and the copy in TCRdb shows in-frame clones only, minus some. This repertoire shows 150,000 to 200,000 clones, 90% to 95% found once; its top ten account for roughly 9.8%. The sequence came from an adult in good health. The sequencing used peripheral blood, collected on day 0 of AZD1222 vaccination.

The CDR3 bases are TGTGCCATCAGTGAGTTCGGGGTGGCTGAAGCTTTCTTT. Translated: CAISEFGVAEAFF. The chain couples TRBV10-3 to TRBJ1-1, with D unclear. V shed 1 base and J shed 6 bases, with 9 bases lying between them. Germline V gene sequence: CDR1 ENHRY, CDR2 SYGVKD. The CDR3 runs 13 residues.